This TCR beta chain was sequenced in a study of T cell repertoires in cytomegalovirus infection. As regards this clonotype: Its antigen is not identified.

The CDR3 is 16 residues long. The V gene's germline CDR1 is MDHEN and CDR2 SYDVKM. The J segment lost 4 bases and the V segment lost 5 bases, leaving 12 bases of the junction unmatched. Each CDR3 protein is one row after TCRdb ran MiXCR on the reads. The table lists fewer than 200,000 distinct CDR3 sequences, 20% to 25% of them singletons, with 25% in the top ten. The source is a human donor in good health (CMV status not recorded). Some clones in this sample may be carry-over from other donors' samples. The rearrangement joins TRBV28 to TRBJ1-2, with TRBD1 identical over 8 bases. This specimen consisted of CD8+ T cells from cultured PBMCs, obtained from culture after CMV antigen stimulation. This CDR3 is CASSKTRTGKTYGYTF. In DNA form, the CDR3 reads TGTGCCAGCAGTAAAACAAGGACAGGGAAGACCTATGGCTACACCTTC.